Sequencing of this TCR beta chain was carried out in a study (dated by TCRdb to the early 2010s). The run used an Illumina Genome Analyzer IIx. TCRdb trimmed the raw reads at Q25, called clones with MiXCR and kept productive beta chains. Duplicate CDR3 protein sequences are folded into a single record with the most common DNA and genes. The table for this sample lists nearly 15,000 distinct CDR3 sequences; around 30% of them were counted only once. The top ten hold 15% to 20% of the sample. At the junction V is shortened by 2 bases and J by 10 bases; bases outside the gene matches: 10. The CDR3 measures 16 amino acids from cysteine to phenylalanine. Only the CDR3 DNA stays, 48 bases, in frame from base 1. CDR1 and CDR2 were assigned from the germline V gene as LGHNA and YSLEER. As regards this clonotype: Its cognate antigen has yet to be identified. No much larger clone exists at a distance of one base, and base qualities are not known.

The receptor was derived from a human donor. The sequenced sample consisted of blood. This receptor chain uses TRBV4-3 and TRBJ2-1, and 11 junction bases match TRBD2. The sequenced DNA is TGCGCCAGCAGCCAAATGCGTAGCGGGAGGGCCAAAGAGCAGTTCTTC. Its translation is CASSQMRSGRAKEQFF.